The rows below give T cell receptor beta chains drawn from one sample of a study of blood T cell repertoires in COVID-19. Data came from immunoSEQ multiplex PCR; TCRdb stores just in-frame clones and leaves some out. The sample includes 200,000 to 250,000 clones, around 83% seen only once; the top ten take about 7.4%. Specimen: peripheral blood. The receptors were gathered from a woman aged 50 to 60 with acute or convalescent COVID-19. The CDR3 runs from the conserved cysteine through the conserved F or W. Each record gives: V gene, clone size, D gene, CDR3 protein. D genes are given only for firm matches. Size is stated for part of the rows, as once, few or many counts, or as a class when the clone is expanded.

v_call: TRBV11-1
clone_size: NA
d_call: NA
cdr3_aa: CASSLGVSNYGYTF

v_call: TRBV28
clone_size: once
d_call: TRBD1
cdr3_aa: CASSSYRGPYEQYF

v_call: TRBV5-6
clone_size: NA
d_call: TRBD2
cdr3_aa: CASSSLAGGLYEQYF

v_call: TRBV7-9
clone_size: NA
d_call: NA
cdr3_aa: CASSLGQINEKLFF

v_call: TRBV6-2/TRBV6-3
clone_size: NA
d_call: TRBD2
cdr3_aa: CASSPGLSGETQYF

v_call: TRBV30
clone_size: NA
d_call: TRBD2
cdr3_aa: CAYSGLAGLGQFF

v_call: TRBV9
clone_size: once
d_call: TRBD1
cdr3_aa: CASSPPRGHQPQHF

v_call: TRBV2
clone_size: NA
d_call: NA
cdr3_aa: CASSRLASGSNQPQHF

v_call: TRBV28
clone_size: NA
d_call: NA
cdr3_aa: CASSNTGKTQYF

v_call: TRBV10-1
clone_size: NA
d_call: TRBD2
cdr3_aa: CASGTGGNTGELFF

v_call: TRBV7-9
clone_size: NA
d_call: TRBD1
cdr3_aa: CASSPPGTGDTIYF

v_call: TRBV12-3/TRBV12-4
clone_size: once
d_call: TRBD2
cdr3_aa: CASSGRERDTQYF

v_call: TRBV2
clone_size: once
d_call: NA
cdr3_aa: CASRNGQLDGTEAFF

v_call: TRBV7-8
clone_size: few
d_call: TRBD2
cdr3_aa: CASSLVSGRDTDTQYF

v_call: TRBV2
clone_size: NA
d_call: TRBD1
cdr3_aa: CASRGQISGNTIYF

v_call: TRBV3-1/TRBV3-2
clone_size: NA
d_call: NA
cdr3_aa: CASSQDLYTEETQYF

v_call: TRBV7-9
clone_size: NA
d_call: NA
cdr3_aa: CASSFTGSTDTQYF

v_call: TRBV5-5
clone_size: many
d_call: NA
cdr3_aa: CASSLARQSEAFF

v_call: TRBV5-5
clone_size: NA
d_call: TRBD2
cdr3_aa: CASSLGTSGRDWETQYF

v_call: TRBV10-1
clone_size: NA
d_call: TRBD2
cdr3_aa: CASSGPGTSITNEQFF

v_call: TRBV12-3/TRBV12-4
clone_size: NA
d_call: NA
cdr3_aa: CASTFGGVYGYTF

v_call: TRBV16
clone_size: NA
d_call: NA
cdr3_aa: CASSQGREDQPQHF

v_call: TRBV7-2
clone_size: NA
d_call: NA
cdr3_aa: CASRDSYNEKLFF

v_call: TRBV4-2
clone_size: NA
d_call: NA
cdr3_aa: CASSQDLLWSGSGLAFF

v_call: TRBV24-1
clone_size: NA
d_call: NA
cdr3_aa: CATSDDRQPDNEQFF

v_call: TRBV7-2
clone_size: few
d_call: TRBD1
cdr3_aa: CASSLVGTGGLNTEAFF

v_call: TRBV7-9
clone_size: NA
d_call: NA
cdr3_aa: CASSLDLGAGTDTQYF

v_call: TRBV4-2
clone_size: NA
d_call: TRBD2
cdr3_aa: CASSQDGGGETGELFF

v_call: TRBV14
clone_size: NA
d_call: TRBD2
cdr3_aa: CASSRSGGAYEQYF

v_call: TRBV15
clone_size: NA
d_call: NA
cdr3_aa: CATSRDRGDSNQPQHF

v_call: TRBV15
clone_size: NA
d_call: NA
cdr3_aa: CATSRGQGSNSPLHF

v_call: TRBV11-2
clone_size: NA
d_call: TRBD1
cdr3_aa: CASSLWPDRELGTEAFF

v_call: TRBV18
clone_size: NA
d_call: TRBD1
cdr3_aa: CASSPLQGQYNEQFF

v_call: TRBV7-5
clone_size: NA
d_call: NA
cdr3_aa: CVSLGERSYEQYF

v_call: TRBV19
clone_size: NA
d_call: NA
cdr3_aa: CASSLGGENPRGYTF

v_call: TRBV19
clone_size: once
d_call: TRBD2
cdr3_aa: CASSIARPSGSGNEQFF

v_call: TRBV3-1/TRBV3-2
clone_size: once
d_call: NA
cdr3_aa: CASSQEQGSYEQYF

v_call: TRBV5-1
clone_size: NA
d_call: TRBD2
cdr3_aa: CASSFSGGANNEQFF